The present T cell receptor beta chain was sequenced within a study of sequential checkpoint blockade in melanoma. Whole-study context: TCRbeta immunosequencing was performed on DNA from roughly 99 pretreatment melanoma tumor samples. General study findings and limits: Clinical benefit was about 30 times likelier when tumor T-cell fraction and clonality increased.

This CDR3 is 15 amino acids long. Between the trimmed V and J ends, which lost 4 bases and 11 bases, there was a span of 21 bases. From germline, CDR1 is SGHNT and CDR2 YENEEA. Of note for this clone: Its specificity is unknown.

The treatment was: randomized to nivolumab then ipilimumab (arm A) or the reverse (arm B). This table comes from immunoSEQ multiplex PCR, and its TCRdb copy is limited to in-frame clones, with some not included. The table lists more than 30,000 clones, around 32% of them singletons. The TCR sequence derives from a human donor with melanoma. The sequencing used tumor tissue (inferred from file names), collected from a patient given nivolumab and ipilimumab in sequence. This sequence joins TRBV11-3 and TRBJ1-5; a possible D gene is TRBD1 (6 bases). The CDR3 region has the DNA TGTGCCAGCAGCTCCGTCGGGACACCTGTCTCAACCCAGCATTTT. This translates into CASSSVGTPVSTQHF.